The 13 T cell receptor beta chains reported below all come from one sample, sequenced in a study of T cell clonality in common variable immunodeficiency. The antigens these receptors bind are not known. Repertoires were generated with immunoSEQ multiplex PCR, while TCRdb's copy carries only in-frame clones and drops some. This sample shows roughly 42,000 clones and no singletons; roughly 6% rests with the ten largest. Study findings and constraints: Reportedly, TCR beta sequences from common variable immunodeficiency showed fewer deletions and N-nucleotide insertions.

Sequenced material: peripheral blood mononuclear cells. These TCRs come from a human donor with common variable immunodeficiency.

This clone was counted between two and nine times. The read ends 3 residues shy of where the CDR3 ends; the end is completed using the germline J gene. This same CDR3 is encoded by further DNA sequences in the sample. The chain links TRBV7-9 to TRBJ1-5, with TRBD1 identical over 7 bases. The CDR3 is 14 residues long. Per the germline V gene, CDR1 is SEHNR and CDR2 is FQNEAQ (reference sequence). Trimming at V came to 5 bases and at J to 2 bases, leaving 3 bases not matched to a gene. Partial CDR3 DNA: TGTGCCAGCAGCCGAGGGGGCGGCAATCAGCCC. Translation: CASSRGGGNQP. The entire CDR3 sequence reads CASSRGGGNQPQHF.

This clone was recorded at least ten times. CDR3 DNA, as far as it was read: TGCAGTGCTAGAAGGCTAGACCACTACAATGAG. Amino acids: CSARRLDHYNE. The full CDR3 reads CSARRLDHYNEQFF. The chain uses TRBV20-1 and TRBJ2-1; D is undetermined. The CDR3 end falls 3 residues outside the read, so it is completed with the germline J gene. The V end lost 2 bases, the J end lost 3 bases, and 11 bases lay between the germline ends. Germline values: CDR1 DFQATT, CDR2 SNEGSKA (reference sequence). This CDR3 has 14 residues.

This clone has at least ten counts. The missing CDR3 end, 3 residues past where the read stops, is filled in from the germline J gene. The chain couples TRBV5-4 to TRBJ2-5; 11 bases fit TRBD2. The CDR3 loop spans 15 amino acids. Trimming at V came to 3 bases and at J to 5 bases, leaving 6 bases not matched to a gene. Germline values: CDR1 SGHNT, CDR2 YYREEE (reference sequence). The CDR3 bases that were read are TGTGCCAGCAGCTCCCCTAGCGGGGGGTTGGAGACC. Amino acid sequence: CASSSPSGGLET. In full, the CDR3 reads CASSSPSGGLETQYF.

This clone was recorded many times. The observed sequence ends 3 residues before the CDR3 terminus, with the missing tail filled in from the germline J gene. The chain is built from TRBV20-1 and TRBJ2-5; possible D gene TRBD2, 6 bases. The CDR3 runs to 15 residues. In germline, CDR1 is DFQATT, CDR2 SNEGSKA (reference sequence). The ends were cut back, 2 bases at V and 4 bases at J, with 17 bases in the middle. The DNA read from the CDR3 is TGCAGTGCTAGAACTGCTAGCGCAAAAGGAGAGACC. Protein sequence: CSARTASAKGET. The CDR3 in full is CSARTASAKGETQYF.

This clone came up a few times. The CDR3 goes on 3 residues after the read ends, and that part is filled in from the germline J gene. V gene TRBV30 combines with J gene TRBJ1-3; TRBD1 is a possible D gene (5 bases). V dropped 3 bases and J dropped 7 bases, with 13 bases sitting between them. From germline, CDR1 is GTSNPN and CDR2 SVGIG (reference sequence). CDR3 length: 13 residues. The CDR3 sequence is CAWRMTVSNTIYF. The sequenced part of the CDR3 DNA is TGTGCCTGGAGGATGACAGTCAGTAACACC. The variable domain in full, with the rest retrieved from reference TRBV30 and TRBJ1-3, is SQTIHQWPATLVQPVGSPLSLECTVEGTSNPNLYWYRQAAGRGLQLLFYSVGIGQISSEVPQNLSASRPQDRQFILSSKKLLLSDSGFYLCAWRMTVSNTIYFGEGSWLTVV.

On this clone itself: The read finishes 3 residues shy of the CDR3 end, and the germline J gene is used to complete it. This chain connects TRBV6-1 to TRBJ2-6; 7 bases align to TRBD1. The V gene's germline CDR1 is MNHNS and CDR2 SASEGT. CDR3 length: 15 amino acids. The J segment lost 2 bases and the V segment lost 3 bases, leaving 1 base of the junction unmatched. CDR3 bases read: TGTGCCAGCAGTGACAGGGGGACTGGGGCCAACGTC. Protein: CASSDRGTGANV. The whole CDR3 protein reads CASSDRGTGANVLTF.

Note on this clone: The read falls 3 residues short of the CDR3 end, and the missing part is taken from the germline J gene. This sequence joins TRBV7-2 and TRBJ2-5; a weak D match, TRBD1 (6 bases). The CDR3 spans 15 residues. The V end lost 5 bases, the J end lost 0 bases, and 13 bases lay between the germline ends. The germline V gene has CDR1 SGHTA and CDR2 FQGNSA. The chain's CDR3 is CASSQHTGHQETQYF. The part of the CDR3 DNA that was read is TGTGCCAGCAGCCAGCACACAGGGCACCAAGAGACC.

In the case of this clone: The read gets to within 3 residues of the CDR3 end, and the germline J gene fills in the rest. The rearrangement uses TRBV19 and TRBJ2-5; 9 nucleotides match TRBD2. V lost 4 bases and J lost 2; bases outside the gene matches: 5. The CDR3 runs 15 residues. Germline V gene sequence: CDR1 LNHDA, CDR2 SQIVND (reference sequence). The part of the CDR3 DNA that was read is TGTGCCAGTAGTACCGTTAGCGGGGGACAAGAGACC. Translated: CASSTVSGGQET. The CDR3 in its entirety is CASSTVSGGQETQYF. The full variable domain, its missing parts supplied by reference TRBV19 and TRBJ2-5, is DGGITQSPKYLFRKEGQNVTLSCEQNLNHDAMYWYRQDPGQGLRLIYYSQIVNDFQKGDIAEGYSVSREKKESFPLTVTSAQKNPTAFYLCASSTVSGGQETQYFGPGTRLLVL.

This clone was picked up a small number of times. The read ends 3 residues early relative to the CDR3; the germline J gene fills the gap. The chain links TRBV2 to TRBJ2-2; 9 positions agree with TRBD1. Germline CDR1 SNHLY, CDR2 FYNNEI. V shed 5 bases, J shed 3 bases, and the junction held 4 bases outside the gene matches. This CDR3 region has 15 residues. The covered CDR3 bases are TGTGCCAGCAGTATCGACAGGGGGTACACCGGGGAG. Translating gives CASSIDRGYTGE. The full CDR3 protein is CASSIDRGYTGELFF. Full variable domain (missing parts from reference TRBV2 and TRBJ2-2): EPEVTQTPSHQVTQMGQEVILRCVPISNHLYFYWYRQILGQKVEFLVSFYNNEISEKSEIFDDQFSVERPDGSNFTLKIRSTKLEDSAMYFCASSIDRGYTGELFFGEGSRLTVL.

A word on this clone: The read ends 3 residues shy of where the CDR3 ends; the end is completed using the germline J gene. This sequence joins TRBV7-9 and TRBJ1-1; TRBD1 might be the D (5 bases). Germline V gene sequence: CDR1 SEHNR, CDR2 FQNEAQ (reference sequence). The CDR3 extends over 15 amino acids. Deletions cut 6 bases from V and 0 bases from J, with 14 bases between. The CDR3 reads CASRPEAGLNTEAFF. Partial CDR3 DNA: TGTGCCAGCAGGCCAGAAGCGGGGCTGAACACTGAA.

This clone turned up a few times. Read coverage stops 3 residues before the CDR3 terminus; the germline J gene supplies the remainder. The chain is built from TRBV7-9 and TRBJ2-5; the D call may be TRBD1 or TRBD2 (5 bases each). CDR1 is SEHNR, CDR2 FQNEAQ, per germline (reference sequence). There are 14 residues in the CDR3. Trimming took 3 bases from V and 2 from J, leaving 10 bases between them. The CDR3 sequence is CASSFRGEQETQYF. The part of the CDR3 DNA that was read is TGTGCCAGCAGCTTTAGGGGAGAACAAGAGACC.

About this clone itself: The CDR3 end falls 3 residues outside the read, so it is completed with the germline J gene. V is TRBV19 and J is TRBJ1-5; D not resolved. Germline assignment: CDR1 LNHDA and CDR2 SQIVND (reference sequence). V lost 4 bases, J lost 0 bases, and 7 bases lay in between. This CDR3 is 14 amino acids long. CDR3 DNA, as far as it was read: TGTGCCAGTAGTACCAGAAATAGCAATCAGCCC. Its translation is CASSTRNSNQP. The entire CDR3 protein reads CASSTRNSNQPQHF.

This clone has at least ten counts. The read terminates 3 residues ahead of where the CDR3 ends, so the germline J gene completes it. This chain connects TRBV5-1 to TRBJ1-1; D ambiguous. The CDR3 totals 15 residues. With 1 base removed from V and 1 base from J, the gap between germline ends came to 11 bases. CDR1 and CDR2 (germline): SGHRS, YFSETQ. The part of the CDR3 DNA that was read is TGCGCCAGCAGCTTGAACGGGGATGCGAACACTGAA. It yields the protein CASSLNGDANTE. The whole CDR3 reads CASSLNGDANTEAFF.